The 29 T cell receptor beta chains given below trace back to one sample, sequenced in a study of blood T cells in healthy people across ages. The authors ran a second PCR of about 6 to 12 cycles using a sample-barcoded 5' primer and a J-beta primer mix. TCRdb analysed the 5' RACE reads with MiXCR anew, one entry per CDR3 protein. The data contain about 1.8 million distinct CDR3 sequences, about 49% of them singletons. The specimen sequenced was blood. The receptors were gathered from a woman in her 40s in good health.

This clonotype was picked up a small number of times. V usage is TRBV15 and J usage is TRBJ2-5; D gene unclear. Germline lookup yields CDR1 LNHNV and CDR2 YYDKDF (reference sequence). The CDR3 length is 15 residues. The V end was cut by 5 bases, the J end by 0 bases, with 13 bases between. The CDR3 nucleotides are TGTGCCACCAGCCCCCGCTTGCTGAACCAAGAGACCCAGTACTTC. It codes for CATSPRLLNQETQYF.

In this sample, this clonotype turned up once. The rearrangement uses TRBV20-1 and TRBJ2-3; TRBD1 is a possible D gene (5 bases). The V and J ends lost 1 base and 4 bases respectively, with 15 bases between them. CDR1 is DFQATT, CDR2 SNEGSKA, per germline (reference sequence). This CDR3 has 15 amino acids. For the CDR3, the DNA is TGCAGTGCTAGAGTCGGTGGCAGGGTCCCAGATACGCAGTATTTT. Its translation is CSARVGGRVPDTQYF.

At least ten counts were recorded for this clonotype. This chain joins TRBV2 and TRBJ2-7; TRBD1 might be the D (6 bases). The CDR3 loop spans 12 amino acids. The germline V gene encodes CDR1 SNHLY and CDR2 FYNNEI. V was shortened by 6 bases and J by 1 base, with 7 bases between the two germline ends. CDR3 protein: CASRGASYEQYF. CDR3 in DNA: TGTGCCAGCAGGGGGGCATCCTACGAGCAGTACTTC.

The chain links TRBV7-2 to TRBJ2-3, with a weak D call TRBD2 (7 bases). Germline CDR1 is SGHTA and CDR2 is FQGNSA. This CDR3 has 15 residues. The V end lost 9 bases, the J end lost 2 bases, and 18 bases lay between the germline ends. The CDR3 sequence is CASGRAGANTDTQYF. The CDR3 nucleotides are TGTGCCAGTGGGCGGGCGGGGGCCAACACAGATACGCAGTATTTT.

Details on this clonotype: The junction departs from germline at one end; a sequencing error may be responsible. The chain is built from TRBV7-7 and TRBJ2-1; no firm D call. The germline V gene encodes CDR1 SSHAT and CDR2 FNYEAQ (reference sequence). This CDR3 spans 18 amino acids. CDR3 region: CASSLVGHYLYSYNEQFF. In nucleotides, the CDR3 is TGTGCTAGCAGCTTAGTGGGCCACTACCTATACTCCTACAATGAGCAGTTCTTC.

This sequence joins TRBV29-1 and TRBJ2-5; weak D call: TRBD2 (6 bases). With 8 bases removed from V and 4 bases from J, the gap between germline ends came to 17 bases. Germline V gives CDR1 SQVTM, CDR2 ANQGSEA. This CDR3 is built from 13 residues. The CDR3 nucleotides are TGCAGCAGTGTGACTAGTCCCCCAGAGACCCAGTACTTC. Protein product: CSSVTSPPETQYF.

The chain is built from TRBV18 and TRBJ2-7; 9 nucleotides align to TRBD1. The ends lost 5 bases at V and 7 bases at J; junction bases unmatched: 12. Germline assignment: CDR1 KGHSH and CDR2 LQKENI. The CDR3 length is 15 residues. The CDR3 DNA reads as TGTGCCAGCTCAACGGGACAGGGCGATTACAATGAGCAGTACTTC. Translating it yields CASSTGQGDYNEQYF.

Written as DNA, the CDR3 is TGCAGCGTTGAAGATGACTCGGTCGGTGATACGCAGTATTTT. Translation: CSVEDDSVGDTQYF. The chain has TRBV29-1 and TRBJ2-3; D gene ambiguous. The V end was cut by 0 bases, the J end by 6 bases, with 13 bases between. This CDR3 comprises 14 residues. Per the germline V gene, CDR1 is SQVTM and CDR2 is ANQGSEA.

The V and J genes are TRBV7-9 and TRBJ2-3, with D possibly matching TRBD2 (6 bases). The germline CDR1 and CDR2 sequences are SEHNR and FQNEAQ (reference sequence). Trimming removed 5 bases from V and 2 bases from J, with 11 bases in between. The CDR3 runs 14 residues. The CDR3 sequence is CASSVSGPTDTQYF. CDR3 in DNA: TGTGCCAGCAGCGTGAGCGGGCCCACAGATACGCAGTATTTT.

The chain recombines TRBV27 with TRBJ1-2; D is perhaps TRBD1 (5 bases). The V gene's germline CDR1 is MNHEY and CDR2 SMNVEV (reference sequence). The CDR3 is 18 amino acids. V lost 0 bases, J lost 4 bases, and 21 bases lay in between. This CDR3 reads CASSLSPGLGTGFYGYTF. Here the CDR3 DNA reads TGTGCCAGCAGTTTATCGCCTGGTCTCGGGACGGGGTTCTATGGCTACACCTTC.

The rearrangement uses TRBV6-5 and TRBJ2-3, with TRBD1 identical over 7 bases. V lost 4 bases and J lost 2; bases outside the gene matches: 6. The CDR3 length is 15 residues. Germline V CDR1 and CDR2: MNHEY, SVGAGI. CDR3: CASSSGQWNTDTQYF. DNA of the CDR3: TGTGCCAGCAGTTCGGGACAGTGGAACACAGATACGCAGTATTTT.

This clonotype was observed a handful of times. The chain employs TRBV7-8 and TRBJ2-7; 8 bases are shared with TRBD2. V lost 5 bases, J lost 0 bases, and 6 bases stayed unmatched. Germline CDR1 reads SGHVS; CDR2 reads FQNEAQ. The CDR3 totals 15 residues. CDR3 sequence reads: CASSRPSGGSYEQYF. The CDR3, as DNA: TGTGCCAGCAGCCGCCCCAGCGGGGGCTCCTACGAGCAGTACTTC.

This clonotype was found a few times. V gene TRBV6-5 combines with J gene TRBJ1-2, with D hard to call. CDR1 is MNHEY and CDR2 is SVGAGI in the germline V gene. This CDR3 has 16 residues. Trimming shortened V by 5 bases and J by 7 bases, and 23 bases separated the two germline ends. The CDR3 bases are TGTGCCAGCAGTCGGACTCTGGACCCACCTCCTCGTGGCTACACCTTC. It codes for CASSRTLDPPPRGYTF.

The chain uses TRBV12-3 or TRBV12-4 and TRBJ2-1; 9 bases align to TRBD2. Judging by the DNA end, TRBJ2-7 fits better; the J call may be wrong. The CDR3 runs 20 residues. In nucleotides, the CDR3 is TGTGCCAGCAGTCTTGGGGCAAGGGGTAGCGGGGGTAGTACTTACAATGAGCAGTACTTC. It is translated as CASSLGARGSGGSTYNEQYF.

With respect to this clonotype: Germline and junction disagree at one end, which may indicate a read error. The J gene is TRBJ2-3, the V gene TRBV29-1; no definite D call. Germline lookup yields CDR1 SQVTM and CDR2 ANQGSEA. There are 12 residues in the CDR3. CDR3: CSVELSTDMQYF. CDR3 DNA: TGCAGCGTTGAGCTCAGCACAGATATGCAGTATTTT.

This clonotype was seen a few times. This rearrangement joins TRBV14 to TRBJ2-3; possible D gene TRBD2, 5 bases. CDR3 length equals 14 residues. The V end lost 4 bases, the J end lost 5 bases, and 13 bases lay between the germline ends. Per the germline V gene, CDR1 is SGHDN and CDR2 is FVKESK. This chain's CDR3 is CASSPGFVGDTQYF. As DNA, the CDR3 is TGTGCCAGCAGCCCGGGATTTGTTGGAGATACGCAGTATTTT.

This chain joins TRBV28 and TRBJ2-1, with TRBD2 matching 12 bases. Germline CDR1 reads MDHEN; CDR2 reads SYDVKM. This CDR3 spans 16 amino acids. V shed 10 bases and J 6 bases; nucleotides not matched to a gene: 13. The CDR3 DNA is TGTGCCAACTCAGGACTAGCGGGGAGGAGGCTCAATGAGCAGTTCTTC. It specifies CANSGLAGRRLNEQFF.

There are a few counts of this clonotype. V is TRBV6-2 or TRBV6-3 and J is TRBJ2-4; unclear D gene. The J call may be faulty, since TRBJ2-7 better matches the DNA end. The length of the CDR3 is 12 residues. The germline gives CDR1 MNHEY, CDR2 SVGEGT. The CDR3 sequence: CASSGLGHEQYF. CDR3 nucleotide sequence: TGTGCCAGCAGTGGGCTCGGTCACGAGCAGTACTTC.

About this clonotype itself: A much more abundant neighbour one base away suggests this may be a read error. The chain links TRBV6-2 or TRBV6-3 to TRBJ2-7; the match to TRBD2 covers 10 bases. The tail of the sequence fits TRBJ2-1 better, so the J call may be wrong. The CDR3 is 14 amino acids. The germline gives CDR1 MNHEY, CDR2 SVGEGT. CDR3: CASRAGGTDNEQFF. The CDR3 nucleotides read TGTGCCAGCAGAGCGGGGGGGACCGACAATGAGCAGTTCTTC.

The rearrangement uses TRBV20-1 and TRBJ1-2; D not certain. The CDR3 has 14 amino acids. Germline CDR1 is DFQATT and CDR2 is SNEGSKA (reference sequence). V was shortened by 4 bases and J by 2 bases, with 14 bases between the two germline ends. The CDR3 DNA is TGCAGTGCTAAGGTCTACAGCTTAAACTATGGCTACACCTTC. Protein: CSAKVYSLNYGYTF.

This clonotype was seen a few times. V usage is TRBV6-2 or TRBV6-3 and J usage is TRBJ2-6, with D unclear. The CDR3 covers 14 residues. V was shortened by 4 bases and J by 8 bases, with 12 bases between the two germline ends. Germline loops: CDR1 MNHEY, CDR2 SVGEGT. In nucleotides, the CDR3 is TGTGCCAGCAGTTCCGTGTGGGGTTCCAACGTCCTGACTTTC. It encodes CASSSVWGSNVLTF.

On this clonotype itself: One end of the junction is discordant with germline, which a read error may explain. The J gene is TRBJ2-5, the V gene TRBV10-3, with D maybe TRBD2 (6 bases). This CDR3 has 13 residues. Looked up from germline, CDR1 is ENHRY and CDR2 is SYGVKD. CDR3 protein: CAITEEGYREQYF. DNA for the CDR3: TGTGCCATCACTGAGGAGGGGTATAGAGAGCAGTACTTC.

The V gene is TRBV28, the J gene TRBJ2-7, with D tentatively TRBD1 (6 bases). The germline V gene encodes CDR1 MDHEN and CDR2 SYDVKM. V was trimmed by 4 bases and J by 0 bases, leaving 10 bases between them. This CDR3 contains 14 residues. The CDR3 is CASSSNRVSYEQYF. CDR3 bases: TGTGCCAGCAGTTCAAACAGGGTCTCCTACGAGCAGTACTTC. The whole variable domain, remainder taken from reference TRBV28 and TRBJ2-7, is DVKVTQSSRYLVKRTGEKVFLECVQDMDHENMFWYRQDPGLGLRLIYFSYDVKMKEKGDIPEGYSVSREKKERFSLILESASTNQTSMYLCASSSNRVSYEQYFGPGTRLTVT.

The J gene is TRBJ2-3, the V gene TRBV9; TRBD1 aligns across 7 bases. The junction had 5 bases not matched to a gene; V was cut back by 1 base and J by 0 bases. CDR3 length equals 16 residues. Germline V lookup: CDR1 SGDLS, CDR2 YYNGEE. CDR3 in amino acids: CASSVYLQGSTDTQYF. CDR3 nucleotides: TGTGCCAGCAGCGTATACTTACAGGGGAGCACAGATACGCAGTATTTT. Supplemented by reference TRBV9 and TRBJ2-3, the full variable domain reads DSGVTQTPKHLITATGQRVTLRCSPRSGDLSVYWYQQSLDQGLQFLIQYYNGEERAKGNILERFSAQQFPDLHSELNLSSLELGDSALYFCASSVYLQGSTDTQYFGPGTRLTVL.

This clonotype was counted a few times. The V call is TRBV6-6, the J call TRBJ2-1; 10 nucleotides agree with TRBD2. Losses at the gene ends were 6 bases for V and 4 bases for J; bases not matched to a gene: 6. The germline V gene encodes CDR1 MNHNY and CDR2 SVGAGI (reference sequence). The CDR3 is 15 residues long. In DNA form, the CDR3 reads TGTGCCAGCAGCAAGCGGGGGGGCGTGTACAATGAGCAGTTCTTC. Encoded protein: CASSKRGGVYNEQFF.

CDR3 protein: CASNRDRADGYTF. DNA for the CDR3: TGTGCCAGCAACCGAGACAGGGCTGATGGCTACACCTTC. The chain links TRBV6-6 to TRBJ1-2; 7 bases are shared with TRBD1. Germline assignment: CDR1 MNHNY and CDR2 SVGAGI (reference sequence). The length of the CDR3 is 13 residues. Losses at the gene ends were 7 bases for V and 6 bases for J; bases not matched to a gene: 8.

The chain employs TRBV4-3 and TRBJ2-1; 10 bases fit TRBD2. The CDR3 totals 16 residues. Germline V CDR1 and CDR2: LGHNA, YSLEER. Trimming at V came to 3 bases and at J to 4 bases, leaving 6 bases not matched to a gene. This chain's CDR3 is CASSHGAGGRYNEQFF. CDR3 nucleotide sequence: TGCGCCAGCAGCCACGGAGCGGGGGGGCGATACAATGAGCAGTTCTTC.

The chain combines TRBV20-1 with TRBJ2-3, with D perhaps matching TRBD1 (5 bases). CDR3 size: 15 residues. The germline gives CDR1 DFQATT, CDR2 SNEGSKA (reference sequence). V was cut by 0 bases and J by 1 base, with 11 bases left in between. The CDR3 spells CSARDRVVGTDTQYF. CDR3 nucleotide sequence: TGCAGTGCTAGAGACAGGGTCGTGGGCACAGATACGCAGTATTTT.

The chain joins TRBV20-1 to TRBJ1-2, with 9 bases lining up with TRBD1. The germline gives CDR1 DFQATT, CDR2 SNEGSKA (reference sequence). The V gene end was trimmed by 6 bases and the J gene end by 7 bases; junction bases not matched to a gene: 12. This CDR3 has 14 residues. In DNA, the CDR3 is TGCAGTGCAGCCTTAATACAGGGGGCTGGTGGCTACACCTTC. It is translated as CSAALIQGAGGYTF.